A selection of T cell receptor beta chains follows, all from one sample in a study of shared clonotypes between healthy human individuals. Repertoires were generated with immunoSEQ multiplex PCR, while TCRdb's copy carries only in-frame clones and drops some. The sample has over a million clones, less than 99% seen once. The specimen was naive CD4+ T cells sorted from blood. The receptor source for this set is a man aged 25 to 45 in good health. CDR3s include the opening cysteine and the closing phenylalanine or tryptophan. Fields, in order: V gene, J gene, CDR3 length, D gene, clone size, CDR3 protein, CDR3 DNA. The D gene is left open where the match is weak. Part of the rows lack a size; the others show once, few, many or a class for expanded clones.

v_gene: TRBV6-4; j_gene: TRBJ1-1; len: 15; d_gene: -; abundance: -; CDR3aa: CASSVSGGLNTEAFF; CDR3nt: TGTGCCAGCAGTGTCTCCGGCGGCCTGAACACTGAAGCTTTCTTT
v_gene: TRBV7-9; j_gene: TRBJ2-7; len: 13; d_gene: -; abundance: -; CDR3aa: CASSLANSYEQYF; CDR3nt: TGTGCCAGCAGCTTAGCGAATAGCTACGAGCAGTACTTC
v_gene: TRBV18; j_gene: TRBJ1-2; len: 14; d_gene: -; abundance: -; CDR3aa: CASSPIAAAHGYTF; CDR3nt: TGTGCCAGCTCACCAATCGCCGCGGCTCATGGCTACACCTTC
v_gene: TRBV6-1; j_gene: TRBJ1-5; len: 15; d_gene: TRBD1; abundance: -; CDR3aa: CASRDGTGFNQPQHF; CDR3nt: TGTGCCAGCAGAGACGGGACAGGCTTCAATCAGCCCCAGCATTTT
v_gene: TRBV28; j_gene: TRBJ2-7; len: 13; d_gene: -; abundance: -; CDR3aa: CASSPIIPYEQYF; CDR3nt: TGTGCCAGCAGTCCTATCATTCCCTACGAGCAGTACTTC
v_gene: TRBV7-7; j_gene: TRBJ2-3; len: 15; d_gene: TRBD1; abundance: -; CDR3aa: CASSLGTGAGDTQYF; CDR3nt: TGTGCTAGCAGCTTAGGGACAGGGGCGGGAGATACGCAGTATTTT
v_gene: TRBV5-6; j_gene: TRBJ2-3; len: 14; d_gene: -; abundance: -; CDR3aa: CASSLATRLDTQYF; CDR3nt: TGTGCCAGCAGCTTGGCCACTAGATTAGATACGCAGTATTTT
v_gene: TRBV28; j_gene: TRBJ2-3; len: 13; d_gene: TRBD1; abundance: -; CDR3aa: CASSQGGSDTQYF; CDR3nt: TGTGCCAGCAGCCAAGGGGGCTCGGATACGCAGTATTTT
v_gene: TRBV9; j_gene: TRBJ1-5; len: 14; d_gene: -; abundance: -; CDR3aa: CASSVDVSNQPQHF; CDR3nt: TGTGCCAGCAGCGTAGATGTTAGCAATCAGCCCCAGCATTTT
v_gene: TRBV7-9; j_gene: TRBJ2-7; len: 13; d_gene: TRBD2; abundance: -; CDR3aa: CASSLTSGGIDHF; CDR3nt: TGTGCCAGCAGCTTAACCTCGGGGGGAATCGACCACTTC
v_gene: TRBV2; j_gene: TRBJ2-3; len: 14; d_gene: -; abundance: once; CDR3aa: CASRKDTSTDTQYF; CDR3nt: TGTGCCAGCAGGAAGGACACTTCCACAGATACGCAGTATTTT
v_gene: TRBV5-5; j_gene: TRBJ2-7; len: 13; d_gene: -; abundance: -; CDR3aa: CASSSRGFYEQYF; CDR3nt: TGTGCCAGCAGCTCGAGGGGGTTTTACGAGCAGTACTTC
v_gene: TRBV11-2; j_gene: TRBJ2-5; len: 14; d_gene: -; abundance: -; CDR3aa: CASSLVGSSETQYF; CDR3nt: TGTGCCAGCAGCTTAGTCGGGAGCAGTGAGACCCAGTACTTC
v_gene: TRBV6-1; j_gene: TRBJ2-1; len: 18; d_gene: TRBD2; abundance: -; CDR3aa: CASSEGGRAVNSRNEQFF; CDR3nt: TGTGCCAGCAGTGAAGGCGGGAGGGCCGTTAATTCCCGCAATGAGCAGTTCTTC
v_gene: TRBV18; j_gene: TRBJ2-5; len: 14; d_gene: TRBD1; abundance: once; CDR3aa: CASSRGQGRETQYF; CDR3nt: TGTGCCAGCTCACGGGGACAGGGAAGGGAGACCCAGTACTTC
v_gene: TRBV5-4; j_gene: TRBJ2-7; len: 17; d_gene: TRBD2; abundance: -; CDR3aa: CASSLDPAGGVRYEQYF; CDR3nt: TGTGCCAGCAGCTTGGATCCAGCGGGAGGGGTCCGGTACGAGCAGTACTTC
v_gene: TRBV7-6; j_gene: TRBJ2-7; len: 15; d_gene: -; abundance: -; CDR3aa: CASSQGTFRSYEQYF; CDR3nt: TGTGCCAGCAGCCAAGGGACATTTCGATCCTACGAGCAGTACTTC
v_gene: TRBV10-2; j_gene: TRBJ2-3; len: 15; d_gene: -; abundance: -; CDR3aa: CASSSRGDSTDTQYF; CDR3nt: TGCGCCAGCTCGAGCCGTGGGGACAGCACAGATACGCAGTATTTT
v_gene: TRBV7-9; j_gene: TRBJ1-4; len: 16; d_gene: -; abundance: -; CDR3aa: CASSSSRGALNEKLFF; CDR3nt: TGTGCCAGCAGCTCATCGCGGGGAGCCCTAAATGAAAAACTGTTTTTT
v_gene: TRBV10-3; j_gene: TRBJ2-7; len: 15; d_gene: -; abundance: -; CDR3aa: CAISEQVGWVYEQYF; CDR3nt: TGTGCCATCAGTGAGCAAGTAGGGTGGGTCTACGAGCAGTACTTC